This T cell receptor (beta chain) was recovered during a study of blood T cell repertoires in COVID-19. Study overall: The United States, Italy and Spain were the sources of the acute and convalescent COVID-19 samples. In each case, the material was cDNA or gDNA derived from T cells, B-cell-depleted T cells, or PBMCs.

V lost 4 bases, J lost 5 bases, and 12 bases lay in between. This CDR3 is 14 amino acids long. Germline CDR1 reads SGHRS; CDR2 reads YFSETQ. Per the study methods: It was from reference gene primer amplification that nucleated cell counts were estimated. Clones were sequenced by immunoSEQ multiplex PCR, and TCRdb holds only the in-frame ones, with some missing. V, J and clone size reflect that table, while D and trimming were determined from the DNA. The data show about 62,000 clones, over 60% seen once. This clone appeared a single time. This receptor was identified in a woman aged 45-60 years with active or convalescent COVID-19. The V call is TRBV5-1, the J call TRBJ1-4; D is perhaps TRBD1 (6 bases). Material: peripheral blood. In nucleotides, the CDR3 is TGCGCCAGCAGCCAGCGAACAGGGAATGAAAAACTGTTTTTT. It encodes CASSQRTGNEKLFF.